The sequence of this T cell receptor beta chain was determined in a study of T cells in tumors after PD-1 blockade. Points from the study as a whole: Peripheral recruitment is suggested, as some novel exhausted tumor clones were in pre-treatment blood.

The table lists this clone with a count of one. The antigen remains unidentified. This CDR3 has 11 residues. The germline V gene has CDR1 MGHRA and CDR2 YSYEKL. Trimming removed 1 base from V and 8 bases from J, with 5 bases in between. Produced via immunoSEQ multiplex PCR; TCRdb's table is partial and in-frame only. This table holds around 34,000 clones, roughly two thirds found once. The gene calls are TRBV4-1 and TRBJ1-2; D remains ambiguous. The TCR sequence derives from a human donor with basal cell carcinoma. The starting material was PBMCs, obtained after anti-PD-1 treatment. The CDR3 DNA follows: TGCGCCAGCAGCCAAGCGTCAGGCTACACCTTC. Its protein is CASSQASGYTF.